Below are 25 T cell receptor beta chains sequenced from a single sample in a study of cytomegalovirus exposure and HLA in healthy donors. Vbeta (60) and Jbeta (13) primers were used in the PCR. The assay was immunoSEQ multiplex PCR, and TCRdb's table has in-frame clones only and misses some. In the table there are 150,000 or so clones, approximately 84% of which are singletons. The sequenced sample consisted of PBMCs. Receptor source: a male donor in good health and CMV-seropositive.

The CDR3 nucleotides are TGTGCCAGCAGCTTAGCGATAGCGGAGACCCAGTACTTC. Amino acid sequence: CASSLAIAETQYF. The rearrangement links TRBV7-2 to TRBJ2-5, with D perhaps TRBD2 (5 bases). Germline CDR1 is SGHTA and CDR2 is FQGNSA. There are 13 residues in the CDR3. V dropped 0 bases and J dropped 5 bases, with 7 bases sitting between them.

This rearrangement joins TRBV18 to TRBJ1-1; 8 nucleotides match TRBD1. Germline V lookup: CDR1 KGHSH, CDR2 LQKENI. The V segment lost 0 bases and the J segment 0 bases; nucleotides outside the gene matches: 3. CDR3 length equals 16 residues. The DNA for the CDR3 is TGTGCCAGCTCACCACCGGGGACAGGAGTGAACACTGAAGCTTTCTTT. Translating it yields CASSPPGTGVNTEAFF. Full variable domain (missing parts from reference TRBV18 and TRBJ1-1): NAGVMQNPRHLVRRRGQEARLRCSPMKGHSHVYWYRQLPEEGLKFMVYLQKENIIDESGMPKERFSAEFPKEGPSILRIQQVVRGDSAAYFCASSPPGTGVNTEAFFGQGTRLTVV.

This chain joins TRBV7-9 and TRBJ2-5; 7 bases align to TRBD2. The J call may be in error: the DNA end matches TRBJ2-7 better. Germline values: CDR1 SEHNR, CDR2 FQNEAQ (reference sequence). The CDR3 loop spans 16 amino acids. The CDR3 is CASSWGGKTRDYEQYF. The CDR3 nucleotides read TGTGCCAGCAGCTGGGGGGGTAAAACGCGGGACTACGAGCAGTACTTC.

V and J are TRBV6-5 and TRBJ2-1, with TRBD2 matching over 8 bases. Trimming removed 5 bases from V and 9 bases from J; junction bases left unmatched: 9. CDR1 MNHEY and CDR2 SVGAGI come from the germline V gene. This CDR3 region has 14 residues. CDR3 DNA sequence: TGTGCCAGCAGTCCCGGGACTAGGGGACGTGAGCAGTTCTTC. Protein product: CASSPGTRGREQFF.

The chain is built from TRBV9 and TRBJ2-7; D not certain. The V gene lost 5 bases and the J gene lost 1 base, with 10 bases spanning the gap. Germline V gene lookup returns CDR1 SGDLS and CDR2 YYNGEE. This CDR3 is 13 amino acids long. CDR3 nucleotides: TGTGCCAGCAGACCTCACGGGTCCTACGAGCAGTACTTC. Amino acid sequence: CASRPHGSYEQYF.

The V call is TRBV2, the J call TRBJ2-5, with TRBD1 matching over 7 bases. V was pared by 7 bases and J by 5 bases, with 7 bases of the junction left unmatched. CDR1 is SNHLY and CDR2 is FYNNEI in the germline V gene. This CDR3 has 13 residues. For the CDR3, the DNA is TGTGCCAGCAAACAGGGGTCGTTTGAGACCCAGTACTTC. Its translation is CASKQGSFETQYF.

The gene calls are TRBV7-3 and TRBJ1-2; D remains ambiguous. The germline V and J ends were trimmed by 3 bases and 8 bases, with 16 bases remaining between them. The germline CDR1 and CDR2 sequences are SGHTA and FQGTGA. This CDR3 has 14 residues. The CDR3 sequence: CASSFDPLLGGYTF. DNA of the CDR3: TGTGCCAGCAGCTTCGACCCTCTCTTGGGCGGCTACACCTTC.

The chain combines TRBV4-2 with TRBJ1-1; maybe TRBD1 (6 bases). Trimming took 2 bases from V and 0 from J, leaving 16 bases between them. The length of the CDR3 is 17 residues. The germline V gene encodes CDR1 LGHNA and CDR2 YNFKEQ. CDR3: CASSQNHLTGMNTEAFF. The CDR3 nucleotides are TGTGCCAGCAGCCAAAACCATTTAACAGGGATGAACACTGAAGCTTTCTTT.

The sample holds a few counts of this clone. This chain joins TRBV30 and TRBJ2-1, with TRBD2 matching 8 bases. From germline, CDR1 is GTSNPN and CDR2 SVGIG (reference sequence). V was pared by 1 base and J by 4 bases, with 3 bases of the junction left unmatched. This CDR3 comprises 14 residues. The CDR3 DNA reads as TGTGCCTGGAGTGGCCTAGCGGGTTACAATGAGCAGTTCTTC. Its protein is CAWSGLAGYNEQFF.

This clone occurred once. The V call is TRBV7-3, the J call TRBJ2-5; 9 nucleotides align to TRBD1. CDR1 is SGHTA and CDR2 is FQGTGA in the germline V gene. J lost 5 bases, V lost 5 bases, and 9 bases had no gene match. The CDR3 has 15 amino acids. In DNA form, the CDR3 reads TGTGCCAGCAGCATATTGGGACAGGGTCGTGAGACCCAGTACTTC. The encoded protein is CASSILGQGRETQYF.

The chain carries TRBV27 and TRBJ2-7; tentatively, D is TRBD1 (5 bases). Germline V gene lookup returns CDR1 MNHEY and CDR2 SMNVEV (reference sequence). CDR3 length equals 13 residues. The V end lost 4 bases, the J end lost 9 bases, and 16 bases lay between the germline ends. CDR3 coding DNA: TGTGCCAGCAGTTCCCGTAAGAGACAGCTGCAGTACTTC. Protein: CASSSRKRQLQYF.

The CDR3 region is CASSLLHEQYF. The CDR3 DNA sequence: TGTGCCAGCAGCTTGCTCCACGAGCAGTACTTC. This chain links TRBV5-5 with TRBJ2-7; D remains unclear. The V end lost 1 base, the J end lost 5 bases, and 4 bases lay between the germline ends. This CDR3 has 11 amino acids. Germline values: CDR1 SGHKS, CDR2 YYEKEE (reference sequence).

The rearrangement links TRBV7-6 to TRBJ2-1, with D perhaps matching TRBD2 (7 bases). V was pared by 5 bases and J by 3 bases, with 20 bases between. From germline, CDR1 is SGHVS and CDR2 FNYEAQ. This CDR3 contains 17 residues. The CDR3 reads CASSAALRGPNYNEQFF. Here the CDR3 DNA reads TGTGCCAGCAGCGCCGCTTTGCGGGGGCCCAACTACAATGAGCAGTTCTTC.

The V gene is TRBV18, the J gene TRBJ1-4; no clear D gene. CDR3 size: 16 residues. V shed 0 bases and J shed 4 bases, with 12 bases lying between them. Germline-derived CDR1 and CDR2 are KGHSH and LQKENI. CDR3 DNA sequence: TGTGCCAGCTCACCACCTCAAGGGAGGCATAATGAAAAACTGTTTTTT. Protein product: CASSPPQGRHNEKLFF. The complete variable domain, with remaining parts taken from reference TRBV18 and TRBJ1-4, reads NAGVMQNPRHLVRRRGQEARLRCSPMKGHSHVYWYRQLPEEGLKFMVYLQKENIIDESGMPKERFSAEFPKEGPSILRIQQVVRGDSAAYFCASSPPQGRHNEKLFFGSGTQLSVL.

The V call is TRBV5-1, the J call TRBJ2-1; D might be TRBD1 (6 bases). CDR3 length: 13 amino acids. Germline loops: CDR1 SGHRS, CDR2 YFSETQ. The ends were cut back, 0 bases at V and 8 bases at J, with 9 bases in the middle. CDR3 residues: CASSLVGADEQFF. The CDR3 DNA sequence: TGCGCCAGCAGCTTGGTGGGGGCGGATGAGCAGTTCTTC.

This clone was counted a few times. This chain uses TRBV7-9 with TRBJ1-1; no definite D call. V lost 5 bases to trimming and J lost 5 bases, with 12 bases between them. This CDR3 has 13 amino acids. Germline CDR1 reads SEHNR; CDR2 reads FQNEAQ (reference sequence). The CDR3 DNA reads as TGTGCCAGCAGCGGACGCGGGCGGACTGAAGCTTTCTTT. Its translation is CASSGRGRTEAFF.

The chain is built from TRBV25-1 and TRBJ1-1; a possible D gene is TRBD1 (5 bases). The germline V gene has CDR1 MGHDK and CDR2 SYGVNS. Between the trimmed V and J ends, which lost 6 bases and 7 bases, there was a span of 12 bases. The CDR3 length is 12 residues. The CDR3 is CASRTALSEAFF. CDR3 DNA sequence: TGTGCCAGCAGGACAGCCTTAAGTGAAGCTTTCTTT. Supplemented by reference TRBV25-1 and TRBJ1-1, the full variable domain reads EADIYQTPRYLVIGTGKKITLECSQTMGHDKMYWYQQDPGMELHLIHYSYGVNSTEKGDLSSESTVSRIRTEHFPLTLESARPSHTSQYLCASRTALSEAFFGQGTRLTVV.

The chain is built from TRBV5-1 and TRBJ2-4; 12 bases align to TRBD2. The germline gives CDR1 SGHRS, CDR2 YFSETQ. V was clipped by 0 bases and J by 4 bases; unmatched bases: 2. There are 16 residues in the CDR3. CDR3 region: CASSLELAGGKNIQYF. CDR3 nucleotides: TGCGCCAGCAGCTTGGAACTAGCGGGAGGAAAAAACATTCAGTACTTC.

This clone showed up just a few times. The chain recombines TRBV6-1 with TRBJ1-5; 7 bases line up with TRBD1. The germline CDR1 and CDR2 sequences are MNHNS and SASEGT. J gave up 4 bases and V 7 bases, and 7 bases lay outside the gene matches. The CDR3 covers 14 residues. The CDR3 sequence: CASIRQGMNQPQHF. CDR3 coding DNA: TGTGCCAGCATCCGACAGGGTATGAATCAGCCCCAGCATTTT.

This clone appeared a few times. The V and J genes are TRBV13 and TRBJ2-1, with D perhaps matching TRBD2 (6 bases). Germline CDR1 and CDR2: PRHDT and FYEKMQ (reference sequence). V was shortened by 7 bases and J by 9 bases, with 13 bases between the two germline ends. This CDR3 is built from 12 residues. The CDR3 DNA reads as TGTGCCAGCACCCGAGACGGGGGTGAGCAGTTCTTC. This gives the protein CASTRDGGEQFF.

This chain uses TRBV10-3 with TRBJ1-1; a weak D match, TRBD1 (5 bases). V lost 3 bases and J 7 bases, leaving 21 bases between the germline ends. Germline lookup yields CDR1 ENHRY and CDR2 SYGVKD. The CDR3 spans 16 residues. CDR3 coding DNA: TGTGCCATCAGTGACCAGGTGAAGGGGCCGAGTGATGAAGCTTTCTTT. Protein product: CAISDQVKGPSDEAFF.

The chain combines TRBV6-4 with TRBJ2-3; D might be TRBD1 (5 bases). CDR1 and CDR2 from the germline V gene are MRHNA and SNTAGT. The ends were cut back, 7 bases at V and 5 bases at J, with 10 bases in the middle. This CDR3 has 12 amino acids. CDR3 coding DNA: TGTGCCAGCACGAAGGGGTTAGATACGCAGTATTTT. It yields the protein CASTKGLDTQYF.

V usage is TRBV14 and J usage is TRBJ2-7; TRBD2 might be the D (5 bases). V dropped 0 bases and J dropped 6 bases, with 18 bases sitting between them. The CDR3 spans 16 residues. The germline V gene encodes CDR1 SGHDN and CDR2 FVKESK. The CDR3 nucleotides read TGTGCCAGCAGCCAAGACCAGGACTGGAAGGCCCGCGAGCAGTACTTC. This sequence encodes CASSQDQDWKAREQYF.

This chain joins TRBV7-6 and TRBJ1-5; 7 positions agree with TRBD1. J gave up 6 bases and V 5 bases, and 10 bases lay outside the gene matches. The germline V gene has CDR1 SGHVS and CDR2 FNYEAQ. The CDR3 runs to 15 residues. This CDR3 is CASSLTGSGGQPQHF. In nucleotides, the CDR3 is TGTGCCAGCAGCCTCACCGGGTCAGGGGGTCAGCCCCAGCATTTT.

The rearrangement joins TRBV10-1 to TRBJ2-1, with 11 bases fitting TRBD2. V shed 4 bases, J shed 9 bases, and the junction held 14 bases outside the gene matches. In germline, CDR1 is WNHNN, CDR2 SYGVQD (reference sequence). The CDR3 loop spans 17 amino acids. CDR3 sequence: CASSAKLAGVLNGEQFF. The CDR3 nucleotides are TGCGCCAGCAGTGCAAAACTAGCGGGGGTTCTCAATGGTGAGCAGTTCTTC.